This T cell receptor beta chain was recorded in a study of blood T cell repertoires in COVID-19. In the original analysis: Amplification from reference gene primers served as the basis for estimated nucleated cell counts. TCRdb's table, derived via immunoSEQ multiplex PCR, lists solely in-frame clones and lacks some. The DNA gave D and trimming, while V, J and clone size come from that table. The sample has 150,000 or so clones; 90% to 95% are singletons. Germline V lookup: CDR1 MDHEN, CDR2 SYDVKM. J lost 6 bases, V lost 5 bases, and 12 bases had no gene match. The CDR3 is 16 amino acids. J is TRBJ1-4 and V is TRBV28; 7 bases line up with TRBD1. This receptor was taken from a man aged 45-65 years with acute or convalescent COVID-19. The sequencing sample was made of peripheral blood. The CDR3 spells CASSPSTGKGYEKLFF. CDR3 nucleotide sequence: TGTGCCAGCAGTCCGTCGACAGGGAAAGGATATGAAAAACTGTTTTTT. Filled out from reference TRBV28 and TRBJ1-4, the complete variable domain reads DVKVTQSSRYLVKRTGEKVFLECVQDMDHENMFWYRQDPGLGLRLIYFSYDVKMKEKGDIPEGYSVSREKKERFSLILESASTNQTSMYLCASSPSTGKGYEKLFFGSGTQLSVL.